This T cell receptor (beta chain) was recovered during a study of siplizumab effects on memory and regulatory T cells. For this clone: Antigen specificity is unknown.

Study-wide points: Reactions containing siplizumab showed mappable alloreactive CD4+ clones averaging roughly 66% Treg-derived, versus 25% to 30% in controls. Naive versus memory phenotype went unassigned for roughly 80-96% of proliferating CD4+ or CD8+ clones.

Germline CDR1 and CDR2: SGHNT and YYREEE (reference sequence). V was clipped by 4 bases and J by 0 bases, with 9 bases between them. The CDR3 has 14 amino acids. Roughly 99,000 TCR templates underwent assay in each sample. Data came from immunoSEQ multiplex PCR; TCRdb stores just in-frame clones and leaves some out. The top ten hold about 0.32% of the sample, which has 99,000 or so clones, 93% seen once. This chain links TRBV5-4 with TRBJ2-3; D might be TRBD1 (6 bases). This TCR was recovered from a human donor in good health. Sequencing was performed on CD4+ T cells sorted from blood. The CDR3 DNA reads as TGTGCCAGCAGCCCGGACAGTAGCACAGATACGCAGTATTTT. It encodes CASSPDSSTDTQYF.